This TCR beta chain derives from a study of cytomegalovirus exposure and HLA in healthy donors. Points from the study as a whole: In a later analysis, V- and J-gene trimming of beta chains associated with a DCLRE1C missense variant, replicated independently. Most TCRs appeared rarely, but some public TCRs recurred in many donors. Across HLA loci, a later analysis found differing TCR association rates, with DRB1 most and HLA-C fewest. For most TCR beta V segments, an earlier analysis put the productive rate at about 87% or about 30% of the time.

Primers for the PCR totalled 60 Vbeta and 13 Jbeta. TCRdb's copy holds only in-frame clones and misses some; the assay was immunoSEQ multiplex PCR. Counted here are some 150,000 clones, 75% to 85% occurring once; the ten biggest clones make up 1.3%. Germline V gene data show CDR1 as SGHDN and CDR2 as FVKESK. The CDR3 is made up of 14 amino acids. Trimming cost V 5 bases and J 6 bases; bases outside gene matches: 4. Remarks on this clone: Its antigen is unidentified.

This receptor was identified in a woman aged 40 to 49 in good health and CMV-seronegative. Sequenced input: PBMCs. The V and J genes are TRBV14 and TRBJ2-3; TRBD2 agrees at 11 bases. CDR3 nucleotide sequence: TGTGCCAGCAGCTTAGCGGGGGGGCTGGATACGCAGTATTTT. This codes for CASSLAGGLDTQYF.